The 9 T cell receptor beta chains given below trace back to one sample, sequenced in a study of shared clonotypes between healthy human individuals (dated by TCRdb to the early 2020s). The library was made by the immunoSEQ multiplex PCR assay. TCRdb took this table from immuneACCESS and kept in-frame rearrangements with V and J called. Such tables lack part of the clones; where checked against another copy, unresolved V genes explain under half of the gap, and the rest is unexplained. In this sample the table shows about 1,800,000 clones, approximately 95% of which occur a single time. The ten largest make up around 1.2% of the sample. CD8 naive samples were CD45RO-negative cells positively selected for CCR7, giving a CD45RA+CCR7+ population that excluded TemRA cells. The sample was naive CD8+ T cells sorted from blood. The cell subset or site label, read with the paper, signifies: CD45RA+CCR7+. The source is a man aged 18 to 35 in good health.

This clone was counted once. The chain links TRBV2 to TRBJ1-5, with TRBD1 identical over 7 bases. CDR3 length: 14 amino acids. Germline V gene lookup returns CDR1 SNHLY and CDR2 FYNNEI. The V segment lost 3 bases and the J segment 6 bases; nucleotides outside the gene matches: 5. CDR3 protein: CASSDVQGVQPQHF. The CDR3 DNA is TGTGCCAGCAGTGATGTCCAGGGGGTTCAGCCCCAGCATTTT.

V is TRBV7-9 and J is TRBJ2-7, with D perhaps being TRBD1 or TRBD2 (6 bases each). CDR3 size: 11 residues. Germline V gene lookup returns CDR1 SEHNR and CDR2 FQNEAQ (reference sequence). V dropped 7 bases and J dropped 6 bases, with 10 bases sitting between them. The CDR3 sequence: CASTGAVEQYF. CDR3 bases: TGTGCCAGCACGGGGGCGGTCGAGCAGTACTTC.

The CDR3 DNA sequence: TGTGCCACCCAAACCGGGACAGGGGTCTACGAGCAGTACTTC. Translated, it gives CATQTGTGVYEQYF. The gene calls are TRBV28 and TRBJ2-7; TRBD1 matches at 10 bases. Germline V gene data show CDR1 as MDHEN and CDR2 as SYDVKM. This CDR3 is built from 14 residues. V shed 10 bases and J 3 bases; nucleotides not matched to a gene: 9.

The rearrangement uses TRBV2 and TRBJ2-7; D may match TRBD1 or TRBD2 (5 bases each). V dropped 7 bases and J dropped 2 bases, with 12 bases sitting between them. Germline V gives CDR1 SNHLY, CDR2 FYNNEI. The CDR3 has 13 residues. The CDR3 DNA reads as TGTGCCAGCACCTGGGACGGCGCCTACGAGCAGTACTTC. This gives the protein CASTWDGAYEQYF.

On this clone: The same CDR3 is also encoded by other DNA sequences in this sample. The chain recombines TRBV10-3 with TRBJ1-1; D is unresolved. The CDR3 runs 14 residues. The V and J ends lost 0 bases and 0 bases respectively, with 5 bases between them. Germline V gene data show CDR1 as ENHRY and CDR2 as SYGVKD. The CDR3: CAISESGMNTEAFF. CDR3 coding DNA: TGTGCCATCAGTGAGTCTGGGATGAACACTGAAGCTTTCTTT.

This clone was detected once. This chain uses TRBV5-6 with TRBJ2-4, with D perhaps TRBD1 or TRBD2 (5 bases each). This CDR3 has 16 amino acids. V shed 4 bases and J shed 9 bases, with 23 bases lying between them. Germline loops: CDR1 SGHDT, CDR2 YYEEEE. The CDR3 reads CASSVATVDLQSIQYF. CDR3 nucleotide sequence: TGTGCCAGCAGCGTAGCGACAGTTGATCTTCAAAGCATTCAGTACTTC.

The chain recombines TRBV6-1 with TRBJ2-7; maybe TRBD1 (5 bases). Looked up from germline, CDR1 is MNHNS and CDR2 is SASEGT. The germline V and J ends were trimmed by 0 bases and 0 bases, with 12 bases remaining between them. The length of the CDR3 is 16 residues. The CDR3 nucleotides read TGTGCCAGCAGTGAAGCGGCGCAGGGCGGCTCCTACGAGCAGTACTTC. Its protein is CASSEAAQGGSYEQYF.

This clone has only one observation. This CDR3 reads CASSSRVYEQYF. CDR3 in DNA: TGTGCCAGCAGTTCCAGGGTATACGAGCAGTACTTC. This chain links TRBV6-6 with TRBJ2-7, with D possibly being TRBD1 (5 bases). Deletions cut 4 bases from V and 4 bases from J, with 8 bases between. The germline gives CDR1 MNHNY, CDR2 SVGAGI (reference sequence). The CDR3 runs 12 residues.

The chain joins TRBV7-2 to TRBJ2-1; TRBD2 might be the D (7 bases). This CDR3 spans 17 amino acids. Deletions cut 1 base from V and 3 bases from J, with 16 bases between. Looked up from germline, CDR1 is SGHTA and CDR2 is FQGNSA. In DNA form, the CDR3 reads TGTGCCAGCAGCTTAGAGGTACGGGGGGCCTACTACAATGAGCAGTTCTTC. Translated, it gives CASSLEVRGAYYNEQFF.